What follows are 8 T cell receptor beta chains derived from one specimen sequenced in a study of T cell clonality in common variable immunodeficiency. Sequencing used immunoSEQ multiplex PCR; TCRdb keeps in-frame clones, though not all of them. The profile covers 40,000 to 55,000 clones, none occurring a single time. Source material: peripheral blood mononuclear cells. The receptors were gathered from a person aged 18 to 70 in good health.

In its sample, this clone was seen many times. CDR3 protein: CASSVEPGQKTIYF. The sequenced part of the CDR3 DNA is TGTGCCAGCAGCGTCGAACCGGGACAGAAGACC. V is TRBV9 and J is TRBJ1-3; 7 bases map to TRBD1. The read halts 3 residues ahead of the CDR3 end, with the missing end drawn from the germline J gene. Germline V gives CDR1 SGDLS, CDR2 YYNGEE. The CDR3 runs 14 residues.

This clone showed up many times. The DNA ends 3 residues before the CDR3 does, and the rest of the CDR3 is filled in from the germline J gene. The rearrangement joins TRBV9 to TRBJ1-1, with D possibly being TRBD1 (6 bases). The V end lost 0 bases, the J end lost 1 base, and 10 bases lay between the germline ends. The CDR3 spans 15 residues. Germline V CDR1 and CDR2: SGDLS, YYNGEE. The CDR3 reads CASSVGAGANTEAFF. Incomplete CDR3 DNA: TGTGCCAGCAGCGTAGGGGCAGGGGCGAACACTGAA.

This clone has at least ten counts. Read data end 3 residues before the CDR3 end; the end is taken from the germline J gene. The rearrangement uses TRBV11-3 and TRBJ1-4; no clear D gene. The CDR3 covers 13 residues. Trimming stripped 7 bases from V and 5 bases from J, with 11 bases between. Germline V lookup: CDR1 SGHNT, CDR2 YENEEA. The CDR3 here is CASKRDANEKLFF. The DNA read from the CDR3 is TGTGCCAGCAAGCGAGACGCGAATGAAAAA. The full variable domain, its missing parts supplied by reference TRBV11-3 and TRBJ1-4, is EAGVVQSPRYKIIEKKQPVAFWCNPISGHNTLYWYLQNLGQGPELLIRYENEEAVDDSQLPKDRFSAERLKGVDSTLKIQPAELGDSAVYLCASKRDANEKLFFGSGTQLSVL.

This clone showed up many times. The CDR3 end lies 3 residues beyond the end of the read and is filled in from the germline J gene. This chain connects TRBV20-1 to TRBJ2-1; perhaps TRBD1 as D (6 bases). The CDR3 length is 12 residues. V gave up 6 bases and J gave up 8 bases, with 14 bases separating them. Per the germline V gene, CDR1 is DFQATT and CDR2 is SNEGSKA (reference sequence). The CDR3 protein is CSASGQYYEQFF. The covered CDR3 bases are TGCAGTGCCTCCGGACAGTATTATGAG.

With respect to this clone: The read stops 3 residues short of the end of the CDR3; the missing end is completed from the germline J gene. The chain couples TRBV2 to TRBJ2-2; the D is unclear. Germline CDR1 and CDR2: SNHLY and FYNNEI. The CDR3 has 15 amino acids. The V end was cut by 7 bases, the J end by 0 bases, with 12 bases between. The CDR3 protein is CASNDRNPNTGELFF. The sequenced part of the CDR3 DNA is TGTGCCAGCAATGATAGAAATCCGAACACCGGGGAG. Variable domain in full (rest from reference TRBV2 and TRBJ2-2): EPEVTQTPSHQVTQMGQEVILRCVPISNHLYFYWYRQILGQKVEFLVSFYNNEISEKSEIFDDQFSVERPDGSNFTLKIRSTKLEDSAMYFCASNDRNPNTGELFFGEGSRLTVL.

This clone was recorded at least ten times. Read sequence stops 3 residues before the CDR3 end, and the germline J gene provides the missing end. V gene TRBV12-3 or TRBV12-4 combines with J gene TRBJ2-7; D uncertain. V was clipped by 3 bases and J by 3 bases, with 3 bases between them. CDR3 length: 11 amino acids. CDR3: CASSFGYEQYF. The sequenced CDR3 bases are TGTGCCAGCAGTTTCGGCTACGAG.

Notes on this clone: The CDR3 end falls 3 residues outside the read, so it is completed with the germline J gene. The chain combines TRBV7-6 with TRBJ1-6, with 9 bases identical to TRBD1. The germline V gene encodes CDR1 SGHVS and CDR2 FNYEAQ. The CDR3 sequence is 17 residues long. With 3 bases clipped from V and 8 bases from J, the junction kept 11 bases outside the gene matches. The CDR3 bases that were read are TGTGCCAGCAGCTTTGGGGACAGGGTGGGCTCGGATTCACCC. Amino acid sequence: CASSFGDRVGSDSP. The CDR3 in full is CASSFGDRVGSDSPLHF.

This clone appeared many times. At one end, the junction sequence differs from germline, possibly due to a read error. Coverage ceases 3 residues before the CDR3 finishes, and the germline J gene fills in the end. J is TRBJ2-2 and V is TRBV7-7, with TRBD1 matching 9 bases. Germline CDR1 reads SSHAT; CDR2 reads FNYEAQ (reference sequence). This CDR3 is built from 14 residues. The sequenced part of the CDR3 DNA is TGTGCTAGCAGCTTGGGGACAGGGAACGGGGAG. Amino acid sequence: CASSLGTGNGE. The full CDR3 is CASSLGTGNGELFF.